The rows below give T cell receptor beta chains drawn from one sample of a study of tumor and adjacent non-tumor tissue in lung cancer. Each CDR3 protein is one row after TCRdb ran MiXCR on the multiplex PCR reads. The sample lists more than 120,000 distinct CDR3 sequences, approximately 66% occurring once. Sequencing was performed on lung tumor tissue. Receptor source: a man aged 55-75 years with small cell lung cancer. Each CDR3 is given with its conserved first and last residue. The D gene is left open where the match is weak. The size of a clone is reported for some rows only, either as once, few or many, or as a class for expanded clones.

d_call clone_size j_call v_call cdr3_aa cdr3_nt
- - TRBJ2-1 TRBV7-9 CASSSRLGGPRNNEQFF TGTGCCAGCAGCTCCCGCCTGGGCGGGCCGAGAAATAATGAGCAGTTCTTC
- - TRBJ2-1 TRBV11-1 CASGLYGNNEQSF TGTGCCAGCGGCTTATACGGAAACAATGAGCAATCCTTC
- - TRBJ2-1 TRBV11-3 CASSLVAGAYYDQFF TGTGCCAGCAGCTTAGTGGCAGGGGCCTACTATGATCAGTTCTTC
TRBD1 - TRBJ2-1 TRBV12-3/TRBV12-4 CASQGRDRGIGLFF TGTGCCAGCCAGGGCCGGGACAGGGGAATCGGGCTGTTCTTC
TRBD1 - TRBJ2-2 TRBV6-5 CASSFDRGLVAGELFF TGTGCCAGCAGCTTCGACAGGGGGTTAGTGGCCGGGGAGCTGTTTTTT
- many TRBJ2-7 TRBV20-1 CSASEVSYEQYF TGCAGTGCTAGTGAGGTTTCCTACGAGCAGTACTTC
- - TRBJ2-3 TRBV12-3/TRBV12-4 CASTLGACTDTQYF TGTGCCAGCACTCTAGGAGCCTGCACAGATACGCAGTATTTT
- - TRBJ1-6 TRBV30 CAWSILNSPLHF TGTGCCTGGAGTATACTCAATTCACCCCTCCACTTT
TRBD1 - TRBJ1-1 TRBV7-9 CASSTRQGSLNTEAFF TGTGCCAGCAGCACCAGACAGGGATCTTTGAACACTGAAGCTTTCTTT
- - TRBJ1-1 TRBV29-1 CSVEEERMGTEAFF TGCAGCGTTGAGGAGGAGAGGATGGGCACTGAAGCTTTCTTT
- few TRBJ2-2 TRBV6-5 CASSYQTGELFF TGTGCCAGCAGTTACCAAACCGGGGAGCTGTTTTTT